This TCR beta chain was profiled in a study of TIL therapy for anti-PD-1-resistant metastatic lung cancer. Germline loops: CDR1 GTSNPN, CDR2 SVGIG (reference sequence). The V and J ends lost 4 bases and 7 bases respectively, with 11 bases between them. CDR3 size: 12 residues. Time point meaning: pre-treatment sample, taken before nivolumab and TIL therapy. Pleural nodules or supraclavicular lymph nodes made up most of the excised metastases sampled. This was the immunoSEQ v3 assay. Profiling relied on immunoSEQ multiplex PCR, and the TCRdb table lists in-frame clones only, not all of them. The profile shows roughly 6,000 clones, less than 70% of them singletons.

V and J are TRBV30 and TRBJ2-1; a possible D gene is TRBD2 (6 bases). The sequencing used tumor tissue, collected at baseline. The TCR comes from a person aged 25 to 80 with non-small cell lung cancer. CDR3 DNA: TGTGCCTGGACCCGGGAGAGAAATGAGCAGTTCTTC. It codes for CAWTRERNEQFF.